The rows below give T cell receptor beta chains drawn from one sample of a study of siplizumab effects on memory and regulatory T cells. TCRdb's copy holds only in-frame clones and misses some; the assay was immunoSEQ multiplex PCR. The sample has about 72,000 clones, about 90% seen once; the top ten hold over 25%. The sample taken for sequencing was CD8+ T cells sorted from blood. These receptors came from a human donor in good health. Each CDR3 is given with its conserved first and last residue. The order of the fields is J gene, V gene, D gene, clone size, CDR3 DNA, CDR3 protein. D genes are given only for firm matches. Part of the rows lack a size; the others show once, few, many or a class for expanded clones.

TRBJ2-7	TRBV4-1	TRBD1	.	TGCGCCAGCAGCCAAGACGGGGGACAGGGGGACTACGAGCAGTACTTC	CASSQDGGQGDYEQYF
TRBJ1-1	TRBV2	.	.	TGTGCCAGCATCGATGGGGACGACACTGAAGCTTTCTTT	CASIDGDDTEAFF
TRBJ1-6	TRBV27	TRBD1	.	TGTGCCAGCACCCTACAGGGGGGAATTAATTCACCCCTCCACTTT	CASTLQGGINSPLHF
TRBJ1-5	TRBV30	.	.	TGTGCCTGGAGTGTAGGTCAGTCCAATCAGCCCCAGCATTTT	CAWSVGQSNQPQHF
TRBJ1-5	TRBV2	.	.	TGTGCCAGCAGTGAAGTTTTCCTCAATCAGCCCCAGCATTTT	CASSEVFLNQPQHF
TRBJ2-1	TRBV7-3	TRBD2	.	TGTGCCAGCAGCCCGGGACTAGGCCTCAATGAGCAGTTCTTC	CASSPGLGLNEQFF
TRBJ2-1	TRBV27	.	.	TGTGCCAGCACCCGTCCCTTAGGGGGTGAGCAGTTCTTC	CASTRPLGGEQFF
TRBJ2-7	TRBV7-9	.	.	TGTGCCAGCAGCCCCCGACAGTCTTACGAGCAGTACTTC	CASSPRQSYEQYF
TRBJ2-2	TRBV5-4	.	.	TGTGCCAGCAGCTTTGGGGAGACTCCCGGGGAGCTGTTTTTT	CASSFGETPGELFF
TRBJ2-7	TRBV27	.	.	TGTGCCAGCAGTTCCAATTCAGCGGCAACCTACGAGCAGTACTTC	CASSSNSAATYEQYF
TRBJ1-1	TRBV18	.	.	TGTGCCAGCTCACCATCAGGGGAACACACTGAAGCTTTCTTT	CASSPSGEHTEAFF
TRBJ2-5	TRBV6-1	TRBD2	once	TGTGCCAGCAGTGAAATATTCGGCGGGGGATACCAAGAGACCCAGTACTTC	CASSEIFGGGYQETQYF
TRBJ2-5	TRBV4-1	.	.	TGCGCCAGCAGCCAAGGATGGCAGGCGGAACAAGAGACCCAGTACTTC	CASSQGWQAEQETQYF
TRBJ1-4	TRBV7-9	TRBD1	few	TGTGCCAGCAGCCGGACAGGGGGCGGTGAAAAACTGTTTTTT	CASSRTGGGEKLFF
TRBJ1-2	TRBV27	.	.	TGTGCCAGCAGTTTAGCGGTAGAATATGGCTACACCTTC	CASSLAVEYGYTF
TRBJ2-5	TRBV7-9	.	.	TGTGCCAGCAGCCCCCTAACAGCGGAGACCCAGTACTTC	CASSPLTAETQYF
TRBJ2-7	TRBV7-9	TRBD2	.	TGTGCCAGCAGCTTCCCGACTAGCGGGAGTGACGAGCAGTACTTC	CASSFPTSGSDEQYF
TRBJ2-1	TRBV2	.	.	TGTGCCAGTCTTGACCCCGGGGGTTTTAATGAGCAGTTCTTC	CASLDPGGFNEQFF
TRBJ2-3	TRBV4-1	TRBD2	.	TGCGCCAGCAGCCAAGAGAGTTCGGGGGGGGTAGCAGATACGCAGTATTTT	CASSQESSGGVADTQYF
TRBJ1-2	TRBV14	.	.	TGTGCCAGCAGCCAAGCGTACAGTGCTAACTATGGCTACACCTTC	CASSQAYSANYGYTF